This T cell receptor beta chain originates from a study of Ad26.COV2.S vaccination and SARS-CoV-2 variants. TCRdb's table, derived via immunoSEQ multiplex PCR, lists solely in-frame clones and lacks some. Seen here are 300,000 to 400,000 clones, about 91% observed once, and the top ten hold 3.9%. V was trimmed by 5 bases and J by 2 bases, leaving 15 bases between them. This CDR3 contains 15 residues. Germline loops: CDR1 SGHAT, CDR2 FQDESV (reference sequence). The clonotype was recovered from a human donor who had recovered from COVID-19. The source material was peripheral blood, sampled after recovery from COVID-19. The chain has TRBV11-1 and TRBJ2-5; TRBD1 or TRBD2 may be the D gene (5 bases each). The CDR3 DNA follows: TGTGCCAGCAGCCCATCCCCGGGGCTGCAAGAGACCCAGTACTTC. Its protein product is CASSPSPGLQETQYF.